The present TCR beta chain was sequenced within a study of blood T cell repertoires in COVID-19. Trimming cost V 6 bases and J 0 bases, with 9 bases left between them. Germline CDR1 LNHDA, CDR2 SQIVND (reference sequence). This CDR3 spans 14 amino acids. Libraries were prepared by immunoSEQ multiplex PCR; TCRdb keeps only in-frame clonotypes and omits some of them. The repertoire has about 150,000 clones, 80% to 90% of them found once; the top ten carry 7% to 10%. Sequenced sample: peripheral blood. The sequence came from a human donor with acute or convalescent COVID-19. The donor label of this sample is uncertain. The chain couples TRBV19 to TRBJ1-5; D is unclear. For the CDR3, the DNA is TGTGCCAGTAGGAGGGAATATAGCAATCAGCCCCAGCATTTT. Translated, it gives CASRREYSNQPQHF.